These 28 T cell receptor beta chains were all obtained from the same sample, sequenced in a study of T cells after yellow fever vaccination. TCRdb ran MiXCR on the 5' RACE reads and lists one entry per CDR3 protein. The profile shows a few hundred thousand distinct CDR3 sequences, 17% of them singletons. The specimen comprised PBMCs, sampled less than 6 days after the first yellow fever vaccination. These receptors came from a man aged 18 to 30 who received the YFV17D yellow fever vaccine.

This clonotype has only a few counts. The J gene is TRBJ2-3, the V gene TRBV7-2; D unclear. Trimming took off 7 bases at V and 2 bases at J, with 10 bases between the two ends. The CDR3 runs 13 residues. Germline V gene data show CDR1 as SGHTA and CDR2 as FQGNSA. The CDR3: CASMRPHTDTQYF. The CDR3 bases are TGTGCCAGCATGAGACCCCACACAGATACGCAGTATTTT. Using reference TRBV7-2 and TRBJ2-3 for the parts outside the CDR3, the full variable domain is GAGVSQSPSNKVTEKGKDVELRCDPISGHTALYWYRQSLGQGLEFLIYFQGNSAPDKSGLPSDRFSAERTGGSVSTLTIQRTQQEDSAVYLCASMRPHTDTQYFGPGTRLTVL.

The chain joins TRBV7-9 to TRBJ2-5, with D perhaps TRBD1 or TRBD2 (5 bases each). This CDR3 comprises 13 residues. CDR1 is SEHNR and CDR2 is FQNEAQ in the germline V gene (reference sequence). With 5 bases removed from V and 4 bases from J, the gap between germline ends came to 11 bases. Here the CDR3 DNA reads TGTGCCAGCAGCCCCCGGGGCCTAGAGACCCAGTACTTC. It specifies CASSPRGLETQYF.

The V call is TRBV7-9, the J call TRBJ1-1; D may be TRBD1 (5 bases). Looked up from germline, CDR1 is SEHNR and CDR2 is FQNEAQ (reference sequence). V lost 5 bases, J lost 2 bases, and 12 bases lay in between. The CDR3 totals 14 residues. CDR3 amino acids: CASSPGGENTEAFF. The DNA of the CDR3 is TGTGCCAGCAGCCCTGGGGGGGAAAACACTGAAGCTTTCTTT. Full variable domain (rest looked up from reference TRBV7-9 and TRBJ1-1): DTGVSQNPRHKITKRGQNVTFRCDPISEHNRLYWYRQTLGQGPEFLTYFQNEAQLEKSRLLSDRFSAERPKGSFSTLEIQRTEQGDSAMYLCASSPGGENTEAFFGQGTRLTVV.

DNA of the CDR3: TGTGCCAGCAGCCAATTGCGGTCACTAAGCTACAATGAGCAGTTCTTC. This codes for CASSQLRSLSYNEQFF. The chain recombines TRBV3-1 with TRBJ2-1, with D unclear. The CDR3 consists of 16 residues. Trimming shortened V by 2 bases and J by 3 bases, and 14 bases separated the two germline ends. CDR1 and CDR2 (germline): LGHDT, YNNKEL (reference sequence).

The chain is built from TRBV6-2 or TRBV6-3 and TRBJ2-4, with 8 bases lining up with TRBD1. Germline loops: CDR1 MNHEY, CDR2 SVGEGT. CDR3 length: 11 residues. The V segment lost 5 bases and the J segment 14 bases; nucleotides outside the gene matches: 5. The CDR3 coding sequence is TGTGCCAGCAGTACCAGGGGGCTAAAGTACTTC. It specifies CASSTRGLKYF.

The table lists this clonotype with a few counts. The chain is built from TRBV6-1 and TRBJ1-2; TRBD1 might be the D (5 bases). Germline assignment: CDR1 MNHNS and CDR2 SASEGT. CDR3 size: 14 residues. V lost 7 bases, J lost 4 bases, and 16 bases lay in between. The CDR3 loop reads CASKTPGVVYGYTF. DNA for the CDR3: TGTGCCAGCAAAACCCCGGGGGTTGTCTATGGCTACACCTTC.

This clonotype was picked up a small number of times. This chain connects TRBV18 to TRBJ1-6; tentative D call: TRBD1 (5 bases). Germline V CDR1 and CDR2: KGHSH, LQKENI. The V end was cut by 4 bases, the J end by 7 bases, with 14 bases between. This CDR3 spans 15 amino acids. CDR3 protein: CASSLTRGENSPLHF. CDR3 DNA sequence: TGTGCCAGCTCACTCACGCGGGGGGAAAATTCACCCCTCCACTTT.

This clonotype came up a few times. The chain couples TRBV7-2 to TRBJ2-7; D uncertain. V dropped 5 bases and J dropped 0 bases, with 11 bases sitting between them. From germline, CDR1 is SGHTA and CDR2 FQGNSA. The CDR3 sequence is 14 residues long. This CDR3 is CASSVAPSSYEQYF. The DNA for the CDR3 is TGTGCCAGCAGCGTCGCACCTAGCTCCTACGAGCAGTACTTC.

V usage is TRBV25-1 and J usage is TRBJ2-2, with TRBD2 matching over 9 bases. The CDR3 is made up of 15 amino acids. V gave up 7 bases and J gave up 4 bases; unmatched junction bases: 7. Germline lookup yields CDR1 MGHDK and CDR2 SYGVNS. CDR3 in amino acids: CASMRGGVGTGELFF. CDR3 nucleotides: TGTGCCAGCATGCGCGGGGGGGTTGGCACCGGGGAGCTGTTTTTT. Combining the CDR3 with reference TRBV25-1 and TRBJ2-2 gives the whole variable domain EADIYQTPRYLVIGTGKKITLECSQTMGHDKMYWYQQDPGMELHLIHYSYGVNSTEKGDLSSESTVSRIRTEHFPLTLESARPSHTSQYLCASMRGGVGTGELFFGEGSRLTVL.

The chain is built from TRBV28 and TRBJ1-1; D is perhaps TRBD1 (6 bases). This CDR3 is 19 amino acids long. V lost 10 bases to trimming and J lost 0 bases, with 30 bases between them. Germline V gene sequence: CDR1 MDHEN, CDR2 SYDVKM. The CDR3 DNA reads TGTGCCAACCCCCCGGGACACAACCCTCAGGCCGCCATGAACACTGAAGCTTTCTTT. Translating it yields CANPPGHNPQAAMNTEAFF.

This rearrangement joins TRBV12-3 or TRBV12-4 to TRBJ2-1; D is undetermined. CDR3 length: 12 residues. Deletions cut 2 bases from V and 8 bases from J, with 7 bases between. The CDR3 sequence: CASSLLGYEQFF. The CDR3 DNA follows: TGTGCCAGCAGTTTACTCGGATATGAGCAGTTCTTC.

This clonotype came up a few times. The CDR3 spells CASSLDRLDREYGNTIYF. The CDR3 nucleotides are TGTGCCAGCAGCTTAGATCGGTTGGACAGGGAGTACGGAAACACCATATATTTT. J is TRBJ1-3 and V is TRBV11-2; the match to TRBD1 covers 8 bases. The CDR3 is 18 amino acids. V dropped 0 bases and J dropped 4; count of bases not matched to a gene: 11. Per germline, CDR1 SGHAT and CDR2 FQNNGV.

This clonotype was seen many times. The junction differs from germline at one of its ends, possibly a read error. V gene TRBV4-3 combines with J gene TRBJ1-1; TRBD1 matches 8 bases. Germline loops: CDR1 LGHNA, CDR2 YSLEER. The CDR3 is 13 amino acids. CDR3 bases: TGTGCCAGCAGTCAGGGGGCATACACTGAAGCTTTCTTT. Protein sequence: CASSQGAYTEAFF.

On this clonotype itself: This clone may be a read error of a much larger clone one base away. This CDR3 fails to terminate in the conserved phenylalanine or tryptophan, so it likely reflects a read error. The chain is built from TRBV5-8 and TRBJ2-2; 7 nucleotides match TRBD1. Germline trimming cut 3 bases from V and 3 bases from J; bases unmatched to any gene: 11. CDR1 and CDR2 (germline): SGHTS, YDEGEE. There are 17 residues in the CDR3. Written as DNA, the CDR3 is TGTGCCAGCAGCTCGACCCGATGGACAGGTCACACCGGGGAGCTGTTTGTT. Translating gives CASSSTRWTGHTGELFV.

This clonotype showed up just a few times. This rearrangement joins TRBV5-6 to TRBJ2-3, with TRBD2 identical over 7 bases. After removal of 9 bases from V and 0 bases from J, the junction contained 10 bases not matched to a gene. The V gene's germline CDR1 is SGHDT and CDR2 YYEEEE. The CDR3 totals 15 residues. The CDR3 spells CATQPAGASTDTQYF. The DNA of the CDR3 is TGTGCCACTCAGCCGGCGGGAGCTAGCACAGATACGCAGTATTTT. Full variable domain (rest looked up from reference TRBV5-6 and TRBJ2-3): DAGVTQSPTHLIKTRGQQVTLRCSPKSGHDTVSWYQQALGQGPQFIFQYYEEEERQRGNFPDRFSGHQFPNYSSELNVNALLLGDSALYLCATQPAGASTDTQYFGPGTRLTVL.

This clonotype was counted only a few times. V is TRBV12-3 or TRBV12-4 and J is TRBJ1-4; D uncertain. This CDR3 contains 16 residues. V dropped 1 base and J dropped 3 bases, with 12 bases sitting between them. As DNA, the CDR3 is TGTGCCAGCAGTTTAGGGTCGTCGAGAGCTAATGAAAAACTGTTTTTT. Amino acids: CASSLGSSRANEKLFF.

The V gene is TRBV5-6, the J gene TRBJ1-6; 7 positions agree with TRBD1. This CDR3 region has 17 residues. Germline CDR1 is SGHDT and CDR2 is YYEEEE. Unmatched junction bases numbered 3, after V lost 0 bases and J lost 0 bases. CDR3 DNA sequence: TGTGCCAGCAGCTTGGGACAGGGCCGCTCCTATAATTCACCCCTCCACTTT. The encoded protein is CASSLGQGRSYNSPLHF.

The chain links TRBV11-2 to TRBJ2-5; D perhaps matches TRBD2 (5 bases). Germline V gene data show CDR1 as SGHAT and CDR2 as FQNNGV. This CDR3 region has 14 residues. V was cut by 3 bases and J by 7 bases, with 15 bases left in between. The CDR3 DNA follows: TGTGCCAGCAGCTTGATATTTAGCGTCCCGACCCAGTACTTC. This sequence encodes CASSLIFSVPTQYF.

This clonotype was counted a few times. The junction differs from germline at one of its ends, possibly a read error. The chain recombines TRBV14 with TRBJ1-5; D is unresolved. Germline V gene lookup returns CDR1 SGHDN and CDR2 FVKESK. This CDR3 has 16 amino acids. CDR3 nucleotides: TGTGCCAGCAGCAAAGACGACACTTTGACCCATCAGCCCCAGCATTTT. This encodes CASSKDDTLTHQPQHF.

This clonotype was counted between two and nine times. J is TRBJ2-5 and V is TRBV11-2; 14 bases are a match to TRBD2. Trimming cost V 6 bases and J 0 bases; bases outside gene matches: 9. The germline CDR1 and CDR2 sequences are SGHAT and FQNNGV. The CDR3 consists of 18 residues. The CDR3 DNA reads as TGTGCCAGCAGGTCGGGACTAGCGGGGGCCACGTACCAAGAGACCCAGTACTTC. Encoded protein: CASRSGLAGATYQETQYF.

V is TRBV5-1 and J is TRBJ1-1, with a possible D match to TRBD1 (6 bases). The V end was cut by 0 bases, the J end by 1 base, with 13 bases between. Germline V gene lookup returns CDR1 SGHRS and CDR2 YFSETQ. The CDR3 covers 16 residues. In DNA form, the CDR3 reads TGCGCCAGCAGCTTGGGGACCGGGGGCGGGAACACTGAAGCTTTCTTT. Amino acid sequence: CASSLGTGGGNTEAFF.

J is TRBJ2-5 and V is TRBV20-1; D is unclear. The germline V gene encodes CDR1 DFQATT and CDR2 SNEGSKA (reference sequence). The CDR3 spans 15 residues. V was cut by 3 bases and J by 2 bases, with 16 bases left in between. The CDR3 loop is CSARPVYTKQETQYF. The CDR3 DNA sequence: TGCAGTGCTAGGCCCGTCTATACGAAACAAGAGACCCAGTACTTC.

This clonotype was found a few times. The chain uses TRBV12-3 or TRBV12-4 and TRBJ1-2, with D uncertain. The ends were cut back, 5 bases at V and 1 base at J, with 11 bases in the middle. CDR3 length equals 14 residues. The DNA of the CDR3 is TGTGCCAGCAGTACCTCCGGGGATAACTATGGCTACACCTTC. Translation gives CASSTSGDNYGYTF.

This clonotype appeared a single time. V and J are TRBV23-1 and TRBJ2-2; D might be TRBD2 (5 bases). TRBV23-1 is noted as an ORF with a role that remains uncertain. This CDR3 contains 11 residues. Deletions cut 6 bases from V and 8 bases from J, with 7 bases between. CDR3 coding DNA: TGCGCCAGCAGCACTAGTGGGGAGCTGTTTTTT. Amino acid sequence: CASSTSGELFF.

This chain joins TRBV7-2 and TRBJ1-5; 8 bases are a match to TRBD1. Losses at the gene ends were 4 bases for V and 9 bases for J; bases not matched to a gene: 5. The CDR3 loop spans 13 amino acids. The germline V gene encodes CDR1 SGHTA and CDR2 FQGNSA. CDR3 in DNA: TGTGCCAGCAGCTCGGACAGGGAGCTGCCCCAGCATTTT. This encodes CASSSDRELPQHF.

This clonotype turned up a few times. The V and J genes are TRBV4-1 and TRBJ2-3, with D unresolved. This CDR3 is built from 16 residues. Trimming left V 0 bases short and J 4 bases short, with 14 bases between. Germline lookup yields CDR1 MGHRA and CDR2 YSYEKL. CDR3 in DNA: TGCGCCAGCAGCCAAGATAAGCGCTCGTCAGCAGATACGCAGTATTTT. Protein sequence: CASSQDKRSSADTQYF.

The V and J genes are TRBV6-6 and TRBJ2-1; 8 nucleotides agree with TRBD2. The CDR3 has 13 residues. V gave up 0 bases and J gave up 8 bases; unmatched junction bases: 0. Germline CDR1 MNHNY, CDR2 SVGAGI (reference sequence). The CDR3 DNA follows: TGTGCCAGCAGTTACTCAGCGGGGGATGAGCAGTTCTTC. Translating it yields CASSYSAGDEQFF.

The CDR3 spells CASSGGPEETQYF. CDR3 in DNA: TGTGCCAGCAGTGGGGGGCCCGAAGAGACCCAGTACTTC. The V call is TRBV6-1, the J call TRBJ2-5; D might be TRBD1 (6 bases). The V gene lost 4 bases and the J gene lost 3 bases, with 9 bases spanning the gap. The CDR3 consists of 13 residues. Germline V gives CDR1 MNHNS, CDR2 SASEGT.